This T cell receptor (beta chain) was obtained from a study of CD8 T cells in ankylosing spondylitis. Study-level findings and limits: A TCR beta motif of 7 to 9 highly homologous variants seemed to mark ankylosing spondylitis blood.

Each CDR3 protein gets one entry after TCRdb re-called the 5' RACE reads with MiXCR. The sample consists of about 700,000 distinct CDR3 sequences, around a fifth of them appearing once. Per germline, CDR1 SQVTM and CDR2 ANQGSEA. The V segment lost 6 bases and the J segment 6 bases; nucleotides outside the gene matches: 7. This CDR3 has 14 residues. This clonotype occurred a few times. The antigen remains undetermined. Sequencing used blood, either unsorted or a sorted T cell fraction (not recorded which). The origin of this receptor is a male donor with ankylosing spondylitis. The chain employs TRBV29-1 and TRBJ2-1, with 11 bases aligning to TRBD1. The CDR3 is CSVASGTGGNEQFF. Here the CDR3 DNA reads TGCAGCGTAGCCTCCGGGACAGGGGGCAATGAGCAGTTCTTC.